Below, 15 T cell receptor beta chains from the same sample are listed, as sequenced in a study of T cells of healthy individuals. MiXCR was run by TCRdb on the 5' RACE reads, yielding one entry per CDR3 protein. The sample has 45,000 to 60,000 distinct CDR3 sequences, under 15% seen once. The receptors shown here come from a human donor in good health.

The CDR3 spells CASSLGTLSSYNEQFF. In nucleotides, the CDR3 is TGTGCCAGCAGCCTGGGGACCCTAAGCTCCTACAATGAGCAGTTCTTC. This chain links TRBV5-6 with TRBJ2-1; the D call may be TRBD1 or TRBD2 (5 bases each). The CDR3 has 16 amino acids. Trimming took 4 bases from V and 0 from J, leaving 14 bases between them. The germline V gene encodes CDR1 SGHDT and CDR2 YYEEEE.

This clonotype was found many times. V and J are TRBV29-1 and TRBJ1-5; possibly TRBD1 for D (6 bases). CDR1 is SQVTM and CDR2 is ANQGSEA in the germline V gene. V was cut by 5 bases and J by 5 bases, with 16 bases left in between. There are 14 residues in the CDR3. The CDR3 DNA reads as TGCAGCGTTTCTACTGGGACAACTGATCAGCCCCAGCATTTT. It codes for CSVSTGTTDQPQHF.

This clonotype was counted only a few times. The chain joins TRBV5-1 to TRBJ2-6, with unresolved D. V was trimmed by 0 bases and J by 0 bases, leaving 7 bases between them. CDR3 length equals 16 residues. Per germline, CDR1 SGHRS and CDR2 YFSETQ. The CDR3 bases are TGCGCCAGCAGCTTGGAACGGAACTCTGGGGCCAACGTCCTGACTTTC. It is translated as CASSLERNSGANVLTF.

Concerning this clonotype itself: A much larger clone differs by one base, so this may be a read error. The CDR3: CASSLRQGAKETQYF. CDR3 sequence (DNA): TGTGCCAGCAGTTTGCGACAGGGGGCGAAAGAGACCCAGTACTTC. The V gene is TRBV12-3 or TRBV12-4, the J gene TRBJ2-5, with 10 bases aligning to TRBD1. J was trimmed by 3 bases and V by 3 bases; bases with no gene match: 4. This CDR3 comprises 15 residues.

This clonotype appeared many times. V and J are TRBV4-3 and TRBJ2-2; 9 bases match TRBD1. The V segment lost 7 bases and the J segment 7 bases; nucleotides outside the gene matches: 10. The CDR3 has 15 residues. CDR1 LGHNA and CDR2 YSLEER come from the germline V gene. CDR3 in amino acids: CASNPDRGNGGELFF. CDR3 bases: TGCGCCAGCAACCCAGACAGGGGGAATGGCGGGGAGCTGTTTTTT.

The chain employs TRBV25-1 and TRBJ1-1; no clear D gene. The CDR3 contains 15 residues. V was trimmed by 4 bases and J by 0 bases, leaving 12 bases between them. Germline V lookup: CDR1 MGHDK, CDR2 SYGVNS. The CDR3 DNA follows: TGTGCCAGCAGTGGGTACGCAGGAATGAACACTGAAGCTTTCTTT. Residues: CASSGYAGMNTEAFF.

This clonotype was detected many times. The chain links TRBV7-6 to TRBJ1-1; TRBD1 agrees at 8 bases. The germline V gene has CDR1 SGHVS and CDR2 FNYEAQ. V was clipped by 0 bases and J by 4 bases; unmatched bases: 10. This CDR3 is 17 amino acids long. The CDR3 DNA reads as TGTGCCAGCAGCTTAGCCCCCCAGGGGGCGATGGGCACTGAAGCTTTCTTT. Translating gives CASSLAPQGAMGTEAFF.

This clonotype was counted between two and nine times. This chain joins TRBV11-3 and TRBJ1-1; D is unresolved. Germline V gene lookup returns CDR1 SGHNT and CDR2 YENEEA. With 1 base removed from V and 1 base from J, the gap between germline ends came to 10 bases. The CDR3 extends over 15 amino acids. CDR3 DNA: TGTGCCAGCAGCTTAGGGTCCGGGCAGAACACTGAAGCTTTCTTT. Its translation is CASSLGSGQNTEAFF.

This clonotype was seen many times. This chain joins TRBV29-1 and TRBJ2-6; D is unresolved. Germline V gene data show CDR1 as SQVTM and CDR2 as ANQGSEA. Trimming left V 7 bases short and J 0 bases short, with 16 bases between. CDR3 length: 16 residues. CDR3 nucleotides: TGCAGCGCCTGGGCCGGTACCCGCTCTGGGGCCAACGTCCTGACTTTC. Protein: CSAWAGTRSGANVLTF.

The table lists this clonotype with many counts. The rearrangement joins TRBV20-1 to TRBJ2-5, with unresolved D. This CDR3 comprises 15 residues. The germline CDR1 and CDR2 sequences are DFQATT and SNEGSKA (reference sequence). V lost 1 base to trimming and J lost 0 bases, with 12 bases between them. For the CDR3, the DNA is TGCAGTGCTAGAGGGGGATTCGGGTACCAAGAGACCCAGTACTTC. Its protein is CSARGGFGYQETQYF.

The table lists this clonotype with many counts. The chain joins TRBV5-1 to TRBJ1-2, with 9 bases matching TRBD1. Per germline, CDR1 SGHRS and CDR2 YFSETQ. The junction had 5 bases not matched to a gene; V was cut back by 4 bases and J by 4 bases. This CDR3 contains 14 residues. The CDR3 sequence is CASSQTGGSYGYTF. CDR3 nucleotides: TGCGCCAGCAGCCAAACAGGGGGCAGCTATGGCTACACCTTC.

V is TRBV3-1 and J is TRBJ2-3; 11 bases are shared with TRBD2. Germline CDR1 is LGHDT and CDR2 is YNNKEL (reference sequence). The CDR3 runs 19 residues. The V segment lost 0 bases and the J segment 2 bases; nucleotides outside the gene matches: 10. The chain's CDR3 is CASSQDSWRLAGLTDTQYF. The CDR3 bases are TGTGCCAGCAGCCAAGATTCTTGGAGACTAGCGGGGCTCACAGATACGCAGTATTTT.

The table lists this clonotype with a few counts. The genes are TRBV6-5 and TRBJ2-3; weak D call: TRBD1 (5 bases). Trimming pared 6 bases from V and 6 bases from J, leaving 19 bases between. The germline V gene encodes CDR1 MNHEY and CDR2 SVGAGI. The CDR3 is 15 amino acids. The CDR3 here is CASSLGLLRSDTQYF. The CDR3, as DNA: TGTGCCAGCAGCCTGGGGCTGCTAAGGTCCGATACGCAGTATTTT.

This clonotype was recorded many times. The rearrangement links TRBV7-3 to TRBJ2-1; D perhaps matches TRBD2 (5 bases). This CDR3 region has 14 residues. V was clipped by 2 bases and J by 8 bases, with 13 bases between them. From germline, CDR1 is SGHTA and CDR2 FQGTGA. The CDR3 DNA reads TGTGCCAGCAGCTTAGGCGGGCAAGCGGATGAGCAGTTCTTC. Protein product: CASSLGGQADEQFF.

The rearrangement uses TRBV19 and TRBJ2-7; tentatively, D is TRBD2 (6 bases). Germline V gives CDR1 LNHDA, CDR2 SQIVND (reference sequence). Trimming pared 1 base from V and 2 bases from J, leaving 12 bases between. This CDR3 region has 15 residues. CDR3 amino acids: CASSIGGTLPYEQYF. CDR3 nucleotides: TGTGCCAGTAGTATAGGTGGGACTCTACCCTACGAGCAGTACTTC.